The T cell receptor beta chain described here comes from a study of blood T cells in healthy people across ages. A second about 7 to 11 cycle PCR used barcoded and J-beta primers. TCRdb redid the calling of the 5' RACE reads with MiXCR, one entry per CDR3 protein. The sample gives over a million distinct CDR3 sequences, roughly two fifths of which show up once; around 4% is in the top ten. The V gene's germline CDR1 is MNHEY and CDR2 SVGEGT. The V gene end was trimmed by 7 bases and the J gene end by 9 bases; junction bases not matched to a gene: 14. This CDR3 region has 15 residues. This clonotype was seen only a few times.

The receptor was isolated from a woman under 30 in good health. Sequences were obtained from blood. The chain recombines TRBV6-2 or TRBV6-3 with TRBJ2-3; 9 nucleotides match TRBD2. CDR3 DNA: TGTGCCAGCATTCCCCGCGGGGGGGCCGGTTCCACGCAGTATTTT. Residues: CASIPRGGAGSTQYF.